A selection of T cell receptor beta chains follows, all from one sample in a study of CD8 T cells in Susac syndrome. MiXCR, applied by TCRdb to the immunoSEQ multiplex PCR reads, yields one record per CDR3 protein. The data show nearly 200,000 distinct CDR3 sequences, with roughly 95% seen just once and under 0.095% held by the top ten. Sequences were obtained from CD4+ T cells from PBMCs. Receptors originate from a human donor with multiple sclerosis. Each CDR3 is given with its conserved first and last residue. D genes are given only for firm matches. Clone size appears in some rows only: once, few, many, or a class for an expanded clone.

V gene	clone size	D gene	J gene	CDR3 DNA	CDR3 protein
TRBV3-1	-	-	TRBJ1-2	TGTGCCAGCAGCCAAGATCGGAGGAACTATGGCTACACCTTC	CASSQDRRNYGYTF
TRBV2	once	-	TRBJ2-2	TGTGCCAGCAGTGAAGGGGAATTTACCGGGGAGCTGTTTTTT	CASSEGEFTGELFF
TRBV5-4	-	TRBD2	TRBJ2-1	TGTGCCAGCAGCTTGGGTCTAGCGGGGCCCAATGAGCAGTTCTTC	CASSLGLAGPNEQFF
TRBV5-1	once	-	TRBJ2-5	TGCGCCAGCAGCTGGGGACCCCAACCTGTGGAGACCCAGTACTTC	CASSWGPQPVETQYF
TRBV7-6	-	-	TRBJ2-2	TGTGCCAGCTTAAACAGGGGAGGGACCGGGGAGCTGTTTTTT	CASLNRGGTGELFF
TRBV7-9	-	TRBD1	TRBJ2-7	TGTGCCAGCAGCTTCGGGGACAGAGATTCCTACGAGCAGTACTTC	CASSFGDRDSYEQYF
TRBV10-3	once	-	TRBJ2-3	TGTGCCATCAGGAAGGACACAGTACCAGATACGCAGTATTTT	CAIRKDTVPDTQYF
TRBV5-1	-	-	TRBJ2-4	TGCGCCAGCAGCTTACTGGCAGGTGGGGACATTCAGTACTTC	CASSLLAGGDIQYF
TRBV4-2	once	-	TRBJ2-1	TGTGCCAGCAGCCAAGACCACTTGAGGGGGGCGTCCCTGGGTAACAATGAGCAGTTCTTC	CASSQDHLRGASLGNNEQFF
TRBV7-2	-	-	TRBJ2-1	TGTGCCAGCAGCTTAGCGATCCAGCCCAACAATGAGCAGTTCTTC	CASSLAIQPNNEQFF
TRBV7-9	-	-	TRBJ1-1	TGTGCCAGCAGCGTTTTGGTAGTGGTGAGGGGAACTGAAGCTTTCTTT	CASSVLVVVRGTEAFF
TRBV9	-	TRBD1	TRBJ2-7	TGTGCCAGCAGCGTAGCCCGGACAGGCAACTCCTACGAGCAGTACTTC	CASSVARTGNSYEQYF
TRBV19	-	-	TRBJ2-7	TGTGCCAGTAACCCGGGACGGGAGTACGAGCAGTACTTC	CASNPGREYEQYF
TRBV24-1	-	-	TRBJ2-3	TGTGCCACCAGTGAGCGGCTTAGCGGAAGCACAGATACGCAGTATTTT	CATSERLSGSTDTQYF
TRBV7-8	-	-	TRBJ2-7	TGTGCCAGCAAGAGCGGAAACTCCTACGAGCAGTACTTC	CASKSGNSYEQYF
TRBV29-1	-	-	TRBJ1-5	TGCAGCGTTGAGGGGGGGGCAGGGCAGCCCCAGCATTTT	CSVEGGAGQPQHF
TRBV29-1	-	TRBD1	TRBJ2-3	TGCAGCGAGGCCGGGACAGGCACAGATACGCAGTATTTT	CSEAGTGTDTQYF
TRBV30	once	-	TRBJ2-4	TGTGCCTGGAGTGTACTTTTGAGGGGAGCGGGCCTGGGAAACATTCAGTACTTC	CAWSVLLRGAGLGNIQYF
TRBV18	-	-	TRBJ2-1	TGTGCCAGCTCGTCGAGCTCCTACAATGAGCAGTTCTTC	CASSSSSYNEQFF
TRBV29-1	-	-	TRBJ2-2	TGCAGCCTTGGGGAGAGTTCCGGGGAGCTGTTTTTT	CSLGESSGELFF
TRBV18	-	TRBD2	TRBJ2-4	TGTGCCAGCTCACCGGCTAGCGGGACTCTAGCCAAAAACATTCAGTACTTC	CASSPASGTLAKNIQYF
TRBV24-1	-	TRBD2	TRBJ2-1	TGTGCCACCAGTGGTTATAGCGGGATTAATGAGCAGTTCTTC	CATSGYSGINEQFF
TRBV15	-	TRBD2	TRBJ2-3	TGTGCCACCAGCAGAGGTCGGCCCCGGGGCGGGAGGGCCGTAGATACGCAGTATTTT	CATSRGRPRGGRAVDTQYF
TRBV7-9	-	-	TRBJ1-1	TGTGCCAGCAGCTTTTCCGGGCGTACAGCTTTCTTT	CASSFSGRTAFF
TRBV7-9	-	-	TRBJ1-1	TGTGCCAGCAGCACCCCGGGCGGAGGGGAAGCTTTCTTT	CASSTPGGGEAFF
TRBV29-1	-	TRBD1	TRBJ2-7	TGCAGCGTTGGATCTACAGGGGGCGGTGTCGAGCAGTACTTC	CSVGSTGGGVEQYF
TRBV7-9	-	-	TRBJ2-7	TGTGCCAGCAGCTCCAACGGAGCTTTCTCCTACGAGCAGTACTTC	CASSSNGAFSYEQYF
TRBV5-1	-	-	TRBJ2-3	TGCGCCAGCAGCTTGAGGGGGATCACGGGGGCAGATACGCAGTATTTT	CASSLRGITGADTQYF
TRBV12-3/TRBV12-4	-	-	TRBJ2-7	TGTGCCAGCAGTTTCATGGGGGGAACCTACGAGCAGTACTTC	CASSFMGGTYEQYF
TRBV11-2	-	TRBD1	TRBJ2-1	TGTGCCAGCAGCCGCCGGGGACAGGGCGATGAGCAGTTCTTC	CASSRRGQGDEQFF
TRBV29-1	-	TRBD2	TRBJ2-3	TGCAGCGTTGGGGTGACTAGCGGGAGGACAGATACGCAGTATTTT	CSVGVTSGRTDTQYF
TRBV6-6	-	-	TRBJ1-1	TGTGCCAGCAGTGCCCGGGGGGGAAACACTGAAGCTTTCTTT	CASSARGGNTEAFF
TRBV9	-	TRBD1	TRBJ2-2	TGTGCCAGCAGGTCTCAGGGGGCGAACACCGGGGAGCTGTTTTTT	CASRSQGANTGELFF
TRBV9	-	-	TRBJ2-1	TGTGCCAGCAGCCCCAGGGAGACGAGCCGGGTCTACAATGAGCAGTTCTTC	CASSPRETSRVYNEQFF
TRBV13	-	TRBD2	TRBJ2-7	TGTGCCAGCAGCGCTATAGCGGGGGGGCCTTTCGAGCAGTACTTC	CASSAIAGGPFEQYF
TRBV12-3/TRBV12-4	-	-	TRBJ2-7	TGTGCCAGCAGTTTAAGTTTCAAAACCTACGAGCAGTACTTC	CASSLSFKTYEQYF
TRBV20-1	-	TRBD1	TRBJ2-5	TGCAGTGCTACCATGACAGGGAAAGAGACCCAGTACTTC	CSATMTGKETQYF
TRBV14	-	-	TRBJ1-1	TGTGCCAGCAGCCCCACTAAGGGAAAAGCTTTCTTT	CASSPTKGKAFF
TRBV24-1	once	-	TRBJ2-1	TGTGCCACAAGAGGGCCCTCCACCAATGAGCAGTTCTTC	CATRGPSTNEQFF
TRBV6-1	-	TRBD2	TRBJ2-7	TGTGCCAGCAGTGGGGACTATGGGCAGTACTTC	CASSGDYGQYF
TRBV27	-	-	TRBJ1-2	TGTGCCAGCAGTACAGTGGGGTACGGCTACACCTTC	CASSTVGYGYTF
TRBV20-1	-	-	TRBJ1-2	TGCAGTGCCGCCAACAGGGCCTACTATGGCTACACCTTC	CSAANRAYYGYTF
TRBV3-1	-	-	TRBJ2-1	TGTGCCAGCAGCCAAGTAGTTAGCGGAGCTTACAATGAGCAGTTCTTC	CASSQVVSGAYNEQFF
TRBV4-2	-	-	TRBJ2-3	TGTGCCAGCAGCCAAGATAACGGCGGCTCGGGAGATACGCAGTATTTT	CASSQDNGGSGDTQYF
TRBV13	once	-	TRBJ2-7	TGTGCCAGCAGCCGATTCGAGCGAGGGGAGCAGTACTTC	CASSRFERGEQYF
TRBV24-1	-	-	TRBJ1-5	TGTGCCACCAGTGAGTTCGGTCAGCCCCAGCATTTT	CATSEFGQPQHF
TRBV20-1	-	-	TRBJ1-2	TGCAGTGCTAGAGAGGGGGCGCGCAACTATGGCTACACCTTC	CSAREGARNYGYTF
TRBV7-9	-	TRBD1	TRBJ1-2	TGTGCCAGCAGCACCCAGGACAGGCACTACACCTTC	CASSTQDRHYTF
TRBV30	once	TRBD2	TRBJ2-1	TGTGCCTGGAGTCGACTAGCGGGAGGGTATGAGCAGTTCTTC	CAWSRLAGGYEQFF
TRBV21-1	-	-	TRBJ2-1	TGTGCCAGCAGCAAAGTAGCGGGAGTCAATGAGCAGTTCTTC	CASSKVAGVNEQFF
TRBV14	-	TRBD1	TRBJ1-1	TGTGCCAGCAGCCGGACAGGACCTGAAGCTTTCTTT	CASSRTGPEAFF
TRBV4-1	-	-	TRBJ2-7	TGCGCCAGCAGCCCTCAGCGGACCCTCTACGAGCAGTACTTC	CASSPQRTLYEQYF
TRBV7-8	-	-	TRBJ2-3	TGTGCCAGCAGCCTACCCAGGGGTAGCACAGATACGCAGTATTTT	CASSLPRGSTDTQYF
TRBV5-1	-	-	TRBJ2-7	TGCGCCAGCAGCTCCGGGCAGGGTGGCTACGAGCAGTACTTC	CASSSGQGGYEQYF
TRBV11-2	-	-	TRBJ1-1	TGTGCCAGCAGCTTAGTGGCCCCGTCGGACACTGAAGCTTTCTTT	CASSLVAPSDTEAFF